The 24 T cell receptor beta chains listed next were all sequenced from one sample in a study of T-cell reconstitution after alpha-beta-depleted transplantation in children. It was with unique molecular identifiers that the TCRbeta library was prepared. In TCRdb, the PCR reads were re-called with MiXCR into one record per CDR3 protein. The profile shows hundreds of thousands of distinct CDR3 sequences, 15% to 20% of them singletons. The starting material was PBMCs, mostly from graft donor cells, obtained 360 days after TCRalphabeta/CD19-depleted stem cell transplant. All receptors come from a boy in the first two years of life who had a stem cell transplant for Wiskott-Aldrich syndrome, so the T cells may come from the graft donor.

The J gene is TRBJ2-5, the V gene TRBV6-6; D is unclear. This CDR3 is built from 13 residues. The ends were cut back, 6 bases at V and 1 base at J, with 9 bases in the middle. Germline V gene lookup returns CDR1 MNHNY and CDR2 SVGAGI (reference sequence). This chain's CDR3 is CASRLKTQETQYF. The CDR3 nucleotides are TGTGCCAGCAGACTCAAGACCCAAGAGACCCAGTACTTC.

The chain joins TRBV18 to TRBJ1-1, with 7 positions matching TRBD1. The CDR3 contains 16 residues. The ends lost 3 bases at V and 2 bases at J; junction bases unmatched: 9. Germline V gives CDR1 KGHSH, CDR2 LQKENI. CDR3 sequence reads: CASSPSDRAYNTEAFF. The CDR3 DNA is TGTGCCAGCTCACCCAGCGACAGGGCTTACAACACTGAAGCTTTCTTT.

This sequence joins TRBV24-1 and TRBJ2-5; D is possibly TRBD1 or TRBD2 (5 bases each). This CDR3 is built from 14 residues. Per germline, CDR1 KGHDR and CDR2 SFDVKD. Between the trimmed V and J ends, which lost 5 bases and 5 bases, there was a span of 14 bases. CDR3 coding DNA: TGTGCCACCAGTGTGGGGCCCCGAGGGGAGACCCAGTACTTC. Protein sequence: CATSVGPRGETQYF.

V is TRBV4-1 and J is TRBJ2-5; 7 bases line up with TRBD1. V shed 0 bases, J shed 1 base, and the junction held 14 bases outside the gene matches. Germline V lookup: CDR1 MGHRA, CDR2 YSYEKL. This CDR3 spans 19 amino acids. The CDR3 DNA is TGCGCCAGCAGCCAAGATCTGGGACAGTTTCCGGGGCTCCAAGAGACCCAGTACTTC. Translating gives CASSQDLGQFPGLQETQYF.

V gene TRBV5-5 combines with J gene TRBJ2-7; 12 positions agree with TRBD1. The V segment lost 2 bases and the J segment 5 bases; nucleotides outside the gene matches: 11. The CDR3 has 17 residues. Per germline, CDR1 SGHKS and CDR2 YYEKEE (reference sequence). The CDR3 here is CASSFRRDRGRTNEQYF. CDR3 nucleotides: TGTGCCAGCAGCTTCCGGCGGGACAGGGGGCGAACTAACGAGCAGTACTTC.

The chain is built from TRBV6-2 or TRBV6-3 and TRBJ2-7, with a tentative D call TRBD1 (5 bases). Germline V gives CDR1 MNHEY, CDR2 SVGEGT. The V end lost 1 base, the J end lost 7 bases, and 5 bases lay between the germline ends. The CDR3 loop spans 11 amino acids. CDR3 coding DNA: TGTGCCAGCAGTTACTACAGGGAGCAGTACTTC. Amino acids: CASSYYREQYF.

CDR3 DNA sequence: TGTGCCACCAGCAGAGATCAACTGGCGGGGGCACCCCTCCACTTT. Its protein is CATSRDQLAGAPLHF. The V gene is TRBV15, the J gene TRBJ1-6; D is possibly TRBD1 (5 bases). From germline, CDR1 is LNHNV and CDR2 YYDKDF (reference sequence). The CDR3 loop spans 15 amino acids. Trimming left V 0 bases short and J 11 bases short, with 14 bases between.

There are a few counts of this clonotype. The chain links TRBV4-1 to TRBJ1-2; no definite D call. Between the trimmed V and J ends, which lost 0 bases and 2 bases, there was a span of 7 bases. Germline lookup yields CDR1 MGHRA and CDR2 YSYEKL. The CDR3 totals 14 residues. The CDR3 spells CASSQDSENYGYTF. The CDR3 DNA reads TGCGCCAGCAGCCAAGATTCGGAAAACTATGGCTACACCTTC.

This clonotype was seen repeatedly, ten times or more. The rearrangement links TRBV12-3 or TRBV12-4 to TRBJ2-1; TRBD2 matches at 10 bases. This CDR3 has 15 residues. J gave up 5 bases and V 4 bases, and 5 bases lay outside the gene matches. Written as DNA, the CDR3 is TGTGCCAGCAGTTCAAGCGGGAGGGGCCACAATGAGCAGTTCTTC. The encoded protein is CASSSSGRGHNEQFF.

CDR3 nucleotide sequence: TGTGCCAGTTTAGTGAGGTCCGCAGATACGCAGTATTTT. Translation: CASLVRSADTQYF. The rearrangement links TRBV2 to TRBJ2-3; no clear D gene. CDR3 length: 13 residues. The germline V and J ends were trimmed by 9 bases and 4 bases, with 14 bases remaining between them. The germline gives CDR1 SNHLY, CDR2 FYNNEI.

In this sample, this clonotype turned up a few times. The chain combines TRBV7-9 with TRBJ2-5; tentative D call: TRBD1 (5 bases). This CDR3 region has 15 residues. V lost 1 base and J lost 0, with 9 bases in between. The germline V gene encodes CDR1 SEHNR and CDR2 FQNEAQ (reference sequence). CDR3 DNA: TGTGCCAGCAGCTTAGTACAGGTATACCAAGAGACCCAGTACTTC. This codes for CASSLVQVYQETQYF.

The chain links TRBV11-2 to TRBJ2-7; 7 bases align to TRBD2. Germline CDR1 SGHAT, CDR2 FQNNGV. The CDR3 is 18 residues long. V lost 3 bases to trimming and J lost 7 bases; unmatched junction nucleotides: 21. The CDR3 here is CASSFVAGRRPGSGEQYF. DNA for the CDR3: TGTGCCAGCAGCTTCGTAGCGGGTCGGAGGCCGGGTTCGGGAGAGCAGTACTTC.

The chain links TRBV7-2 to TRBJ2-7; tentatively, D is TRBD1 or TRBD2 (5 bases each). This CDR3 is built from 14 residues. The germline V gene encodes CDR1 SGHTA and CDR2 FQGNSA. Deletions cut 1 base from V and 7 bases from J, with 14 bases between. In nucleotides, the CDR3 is TGTGCCAGCAGCTTAGATCGGGGCCCGGATGAGCAGTACTTC. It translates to CASSLDRGPDEQYF.

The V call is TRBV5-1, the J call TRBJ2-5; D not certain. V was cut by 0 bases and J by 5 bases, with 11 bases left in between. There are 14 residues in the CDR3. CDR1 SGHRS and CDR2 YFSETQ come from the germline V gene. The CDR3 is CASSLAAKSETQYF. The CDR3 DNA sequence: TGCGCCAGCAGCTTGGCAGCCAAGTCGGAGACCCAGTACTTC.

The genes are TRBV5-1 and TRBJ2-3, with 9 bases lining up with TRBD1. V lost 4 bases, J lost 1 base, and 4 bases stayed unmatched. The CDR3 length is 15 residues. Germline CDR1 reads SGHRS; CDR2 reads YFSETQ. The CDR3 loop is CASSPDRGRTDTQYF. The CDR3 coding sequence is TGCGCCAGCAGCCCGGACAGGGGTCGCACAGATACGCAGTATTTT.

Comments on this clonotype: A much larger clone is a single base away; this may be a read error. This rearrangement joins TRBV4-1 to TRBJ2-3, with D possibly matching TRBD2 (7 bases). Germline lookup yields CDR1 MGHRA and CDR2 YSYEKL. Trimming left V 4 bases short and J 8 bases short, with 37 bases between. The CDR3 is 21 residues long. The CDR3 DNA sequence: TGCGCCAGCAGCCGACGGGGGGAGACAAAGGTGGGCGGGGGCCCTCACGTTACGCAGTATTTT. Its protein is CASSRRGETKVGGGPHVTQYF.

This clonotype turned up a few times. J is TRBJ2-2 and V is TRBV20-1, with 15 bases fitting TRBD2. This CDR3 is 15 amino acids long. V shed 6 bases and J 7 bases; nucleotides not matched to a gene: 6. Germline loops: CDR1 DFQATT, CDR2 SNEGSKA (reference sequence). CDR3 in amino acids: CSARTSGRANGELFF. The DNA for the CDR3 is TGCAGTGCCCGGACTAGCGGGAGGGCCAACGGGGAGCTGTTTTTT.

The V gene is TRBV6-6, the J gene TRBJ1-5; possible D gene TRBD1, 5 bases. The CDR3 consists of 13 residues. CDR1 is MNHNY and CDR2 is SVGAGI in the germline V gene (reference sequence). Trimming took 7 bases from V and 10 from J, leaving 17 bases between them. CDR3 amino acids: CASTLLVRGPQHF. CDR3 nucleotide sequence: TGTGCCAGCACCCTACTAGTTAGGGGCCCCCAGCATTTT.

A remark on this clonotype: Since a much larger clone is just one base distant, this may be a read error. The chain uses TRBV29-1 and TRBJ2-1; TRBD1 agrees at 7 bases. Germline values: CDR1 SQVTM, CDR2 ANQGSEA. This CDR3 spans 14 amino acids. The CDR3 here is CSVIGDSSYNVQFF. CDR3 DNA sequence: TGCAGCGTTATAGGGGACAGCTCCTACAATGTGCAGTTCTTC.

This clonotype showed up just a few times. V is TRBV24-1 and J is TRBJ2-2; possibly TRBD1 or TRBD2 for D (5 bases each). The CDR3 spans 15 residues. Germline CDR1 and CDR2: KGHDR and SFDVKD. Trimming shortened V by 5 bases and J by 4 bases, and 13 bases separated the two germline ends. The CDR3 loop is CATSGETAITGELFF. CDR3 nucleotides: TGTGCCACCAGTGGGGAGACAGCGATCACCGGGGAGCTGTTTTTT.

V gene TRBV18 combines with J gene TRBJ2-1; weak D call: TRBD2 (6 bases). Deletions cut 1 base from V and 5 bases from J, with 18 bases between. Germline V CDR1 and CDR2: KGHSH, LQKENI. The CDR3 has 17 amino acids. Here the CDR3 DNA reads TGTGCCAGCTCACCACTATACCCTGCGGGGCCTAACAATGAGCAGTTCTTC. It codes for CASSPLYPAGPNNEQFF. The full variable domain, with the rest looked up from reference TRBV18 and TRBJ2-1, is NAGVMQNPRHLVRRRGQEARLRCSPMKGHSHVYWYRQLPEEGLKFMVYLQKENIIDESGMPKERFSAEFPKEGPSILRIQQVVRGDSAAYFCASSPLYPAGPNNEQFFGPGTRLTVL.

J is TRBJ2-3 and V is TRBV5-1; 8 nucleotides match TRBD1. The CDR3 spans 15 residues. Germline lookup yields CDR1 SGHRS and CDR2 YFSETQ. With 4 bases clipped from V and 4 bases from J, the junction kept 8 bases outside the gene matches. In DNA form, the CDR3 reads TGCGCCAGCAGCACCGGACAGGGCGGGGCAGATACGCAGTATTTT. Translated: CASSTGQGGADTQYF.

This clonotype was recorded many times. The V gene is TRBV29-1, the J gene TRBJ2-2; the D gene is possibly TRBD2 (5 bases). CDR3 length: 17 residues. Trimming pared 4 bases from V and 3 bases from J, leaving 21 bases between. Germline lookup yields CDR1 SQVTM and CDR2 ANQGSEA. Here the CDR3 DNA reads TGCAGCGTTGGACGTCGTGAGGGTAGGAGGCACACCGGGGAGCTGTTTTTT. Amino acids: CSVGRREGRRHTGELFF.

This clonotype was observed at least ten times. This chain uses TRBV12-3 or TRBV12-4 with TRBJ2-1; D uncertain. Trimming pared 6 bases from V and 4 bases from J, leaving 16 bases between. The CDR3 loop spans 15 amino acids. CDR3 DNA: TGTGCCAGCAGCCCGCCCCGGGCTCTTTACAATGAGCAGTTCTTC. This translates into CASSPPRALYNEQFF.